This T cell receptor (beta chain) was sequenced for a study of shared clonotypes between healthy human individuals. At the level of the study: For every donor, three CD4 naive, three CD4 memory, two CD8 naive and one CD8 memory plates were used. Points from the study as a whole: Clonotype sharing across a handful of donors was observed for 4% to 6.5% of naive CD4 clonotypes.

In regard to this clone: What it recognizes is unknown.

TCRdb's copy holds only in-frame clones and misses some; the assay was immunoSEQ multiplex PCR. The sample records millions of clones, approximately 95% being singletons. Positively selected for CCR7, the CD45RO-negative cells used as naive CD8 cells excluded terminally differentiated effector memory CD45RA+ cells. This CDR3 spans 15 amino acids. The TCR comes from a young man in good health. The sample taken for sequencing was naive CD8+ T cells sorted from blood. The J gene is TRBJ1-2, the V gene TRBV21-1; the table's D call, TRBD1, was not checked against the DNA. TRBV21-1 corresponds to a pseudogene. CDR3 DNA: TGTGCCAGCAGCTCCCGGGACAGGCTTTTCTATGGCTACACCTTC. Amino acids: CASSSRDRLFYGYTF.